These 16 T cell receptor beta chains originate from one sample sequenced in a study of somatic mutations in cytotoxic T cells in rheumatoid arthritis. TCRdb's copy holds only in-frame clones and misses some; the assay was immunoSEQ multiplex PCR. Altogether approximately 15,000 clones are present, about 80% being singletons, with the ten largest covering 15% to 20%. Input material: CD8+ T cells sorted from blood. These receptors all come from an adult with rheumatoid arthritis.

This chain joins TRBV6-5 and TRBJ2-5, with a tentative D call TRBD1 (6 bases). Germline CDR1 is MNHEY and CDR2 is SVGAGI. With 8 bases removed from V and 11 bases from J, the gap between germline ends came to 21 bases. The CDR3 is 13 amino acids. The DNA of the CDR3 is TGTGCCAGCGGCGCCTTGGCAAAGGGGGAGCAGTACTTC. Translation: CASGALAKGEQYF.

Only a few counts were recorded for this clone. The J gene is TRBJ1-2, the V gene TRBV19; perhaps TRBD1 as D (5 bases). Germline CDR1 LNHDA, CDR2 SQIVND (reference sequence). This CDR3 has 15 amino acids. Trimming removed 3 bases from V and 6 bases from J, with 17 bases in between. For the CDR3, the DNA is TGTGCCAGTAGTATTGGGACGCGCGGCCAAAATGGCTACACCTTC. Amino acids: CASSIGTRGQNGYTF.

This clone was seen only once. This chain connects TRBV11-2 to TRBJ2-4; D is unresolved. Germline assignment: CDR1 SGHAT and CDR2 FQNNGV. This CDR3 spans 12 amino acids. The ends were cut back, 5 bases at V and 15 bases at J, with 17 bases in the middle. CDR3 amino acids: CASSPPDGHWYF. CDR3 DNA: TGTGCCAGCAGCCCACCGGATGGGCATTGGTACTTC.

This chain connects TRBV19 to TRBJ2-1; tentative D call: TRBD1 (5 bases). Trimming shortened V by 3 bases and J by 3 bases, and 9 bases separated the two germline ends. Germline CDR1 is LNHDA and CDR2 is SQIVND (reference sequence). CDR3 length: 14 amino acids. The CDR3 sequence is CASSIQGDYNEQFF. DNA of the CDR3: TGTGCCAGTAGTATCCAGGGTGACTACAATGAGCAGTTCTTC.

V and J are TRBV19 and TRBJ1-1; TRBD1 agrees at 8 bases. Germline CDR1 reads LNHDA; CDR2 reads SQIVND (reference sequence). The CDR3 is 16 amino acids. After removal of 5 bases from V and 5 bases from J, the junction contained 13 bases not matched to a gene. The chain's CDR3 is CASSADRDGWKTEAFF. The CDR3 DNA follows: TGTGCCAGTAGTGCGGACAGGGACGGATGGAAGACTGAAGCTTTCTTT.

The rearrangement joins TRBV14 to TRBJ2-2; D gene unclear. V was pared by 6 bases and J by 3 bases, with 8 bases between. Germline assignment: CDR1 SGHDN and CDR2 FVKESK. CDR3 length: 13 amino acids. The CDR3 reads CASSAVYTGELFF. CDR3 in DNA: TGTGCCAGCAGTGCCGTATACACCGGGGAGCTGTTTTTT. Full variable domain (remainder filled in from reference TRBV14 and TRBJ2-2): EAGVTQFPSHSVIEKGQTVTLRCDPISGHDNLYWYRRVMGKEIKFLLHFVKESKQDESGMPNNRFLAERTGGTYSTLKVQPAELEDSGVYFCASSAVYTGELFFGEGSRLTVL.

V and J are TRBV6-1 and TRBJ1-1; a possible D gene is TRBD1 (5 bases). The CDR3 loop spans 18 amino acids. From germline, CDR1 is MNHNS and CDR2 SASEGT. V was pared by 1 base and J by 4 bases, with 22 bases between. CDR3 loop: CASSEGWGGRVVFTEAFF. In nucleotides, the CDR3 is TGTGCCAGCAGTGAAGGGTGGGGGGGTCGAGTGGTTTTCACTGAAGCTTTCTTT.

The rearrangement uses TRBV11-2 and TRBJ1-4; 7 positions agree with TRBD1. CDR1 is SGHAT, CDR2 FQNNGV, per germline. V gave up 1 base and J gave up 5 bases; unmatched junction bases: 4. There are 15 residues in the CDR3. This CDR3 is CASSLGTGVNEKLFF. The CDR3, as DNA: TGTGCCAGCAGCTTAGGCACAGGGGTAAATGAAAAACTGTTTTTT.

The chain combines TRBV5-1 with TRBJ2-3; 9 positions agree with TRBD1. Germline-derived CDR1 and CDR2 are SGHRS and YFSETQ. CDR3 size: 16 residues. V was clipped by 1 base and J by 1 base; unmatched bases: 4. DNA of the CDR3: TGCGCCAGCAGCTTGATACAGGGGGCCGGCACAGATACGCAGTATTTT. It encodes CASSLIQGAGTDTQYF.

This chain connects TRBV5-6 to TRBJ2-2, with TRBD2 matching over 11 bases. This CDR3 is built from 16 residues. Trimming took 0 bases from V and 4 from J; bases not matched to a gene: 2. Germline values: CDR1 SGHDT, CDR2 YYEEEE. In nucleotides, the CDR3 is TGTGCCAGCAGCTTGGGACTAGCGGGGAGCACCGGGGAGCTGTTTTTT. Protein product: CASSLGLAGSTGELFF.

The V gene is TRBV11-2, the J gene TRBJ2-5; 8 bases match TRBD2. This CDR3 is 15 amino acids long. Germline V lookup: CDR1 SGHAT, CDR2 FQNNGV. V gave up 1 base and J gave up 7 bases; unmatched junction bases: 8. In nucleotides, the CDR3 is TGTGCCAGCAGCTTAGTTGCGGGGGGCCAGCGGACCCAGTACTTC. Residues: CASSLVAGGQRTQYF.

The chain combines TRBV30 with TRBJ2-1; TRBD2 agrees at 7 bases. J lost 5 bases, V lost 4 bases, and 2 bases had no gene match. Germline lookup yields CDR1 GTSNPN and CDR2 SVGIG (reference sequence). This CDR3 is 12 amino acids long. The chain's CDR3 is CAWTSGHNEQFF. The CDR3 DNA follows: TGTGCCTGGACTAGCGGACACAATGAGCAGTTCTTC.

This clone occurred once. The chain has TRBV7-2 and TRBJ2-1; TRBD1 is a possible D gene (5 bases). Germline V gives CDR1 SGHTA, CDR2 FQGNSA. The CDR3 is made up of 14 amino acids. Trimming pared 8 bases from V and 4 bases from J, leaving 15 bases between. In nucleotides, the CDR3 is TGTGCCAGCCAAGTTAGTGGGGCTTACAATGAGCAGTTCTTC. Translated: CASQVSGAYNEQFF. The full variable domain, in which reference TRBV7-2 and TRBJ2-1 provide the parts outside the CDR3, is GAGVSQSPSNKVTEKGKDVELRCDPISGHTALYWYRQSLGQGLEFLIYFQGNSAPDKSGLPSDRFSAERTGGSVSTLTIQRTQQEDSAVYLCASQVSGAYNEQFFGPGTRLTVL.

The chain couples TRBV5-6 to TRBJ1-4; 9 bases match TRBD1. This CDR3 has 16 residues. Unmatched junction bases numbered 8, after V lost 1 base and J lost 7 bases. Germline CDR1 reads SGHDT; CDR2 reads YYEEEE. CDR3 loop: CASSLPSRQGGEKLFF. The CDR3 nucleotides are TGTGCCAGCAGCTTGCCTTCGAGACAGGGGGGTGAAAAACTGTTTTTT.

This sequence joins TRBV6-6 and TRBJ2-4; D unclear. Trimming took off 4 bases at V and 0 bases at J, with 7 bases between the two ends. The germline V gene has CDR1 MNHNY and CDR2 SVGAGI (reference sequence). CDR3 length: 14 residues. The CDR3 nucleotides are TGTGCCAGCAGTTCCAGGCTAGCCAAAAACATTCAGTACTTC. This codes for CASSSRLAKNIQYF.

V and J are TRBV7-9 and TRBJ1-2; D may be TRBD1 (5 bases). Germline-derived CDR1 and CDR2 are SEHNR and FQNEAQ (reference sequence). The CDR3 sequence is 15 residues long. The ends were cut back, 1 base at V and 3 bases at J, with 12 bases in the middle. The DNA for the CDR3 is TGTGCCAGCAGCTTAGGTGCGGGGGAATACTATGGCTACACCTTC. Translated: CASSLGAGEYYGYTF.